Each of the 14 T cell receptor beta chains below was sequenced from the same sample in a study of cytomegalovirus exposure and HLA in healthy donors. Amplification used 60 Vbeta primers and 13 Jbeta primers. Repertoires were generated with immunoSEQ multiplex PCR, while TCRdb's copy carries only in-frame clones and drops some. The repertoire consists of approximately 72,000 clones, with around 82% occurring once and the leading ten covering 1.5% to 2%. The specimen sequenced was PBMCs. The receptors come from a man younger than 35 in good health and CMV-seronegative.

CDR3 DNA: TGTGCCAGCAGCGCCAGGGTATCGGCGAATGAAAAACTGTTTTTT. It is translated as CASSARVSANEKLFF. This sequence joins TRBV9 and TRBJ1-4; perhaps TRBD1 as D (5 bases). V was shortened by 3 bases and J by 5 bases, with 14 bases between the two germline ends. Per germline, CDR1 SGDLS and CDR2 YYNGEE. The CDR3 consists of 15 residues.

The rearrangement uses TRBV19 and TRBJ2-5; 9 bases fit TRBD1. The DNA end lines up better with TRBJ2-7; the J call may be wrong. Germline V gene lookup returns CDR1 LNHDA and CDR2 SQIVND (reference sequence). The CDR3 sequence is 15 residues long. This chain's CDR3 is CASSSPGQGYYEQYF. CDR3 nucleotide sequence: TGTGCCAGTAGTTCCCCGGGACAGGGCTACTACGAGCAGTACTTC.

This clone occurred once. V gene TRBV19 combines with J gene TRBJ1-5; D is uncertain. V was shortened by 0 bases and J by 7 bases, with 16 bases between the two germline ends. The V gene's germline CDR1 is LNHDA and CDR2 SQIVND (reference sequence). The CDR3 runs to 16 residues. The CDR3 DNA reads TGTGCCAGTAGTATAGAGGGCCCCGATCGATTCCAGCCCCAGCATTTT. It codes for CASSIEGPDRFQPQHF.

This sequence joins TRBV7-8 and TRBJ1-1, with 7 bases matching TRBD1. Germline CDR1 SGHVS, CDR2 FQNEAQ. The J segment lost 4 bases and the V segment lost 5 bases, leaving 7 bases of the junction unmatched. The CDR3 sequence is 14 residues long. CDR3 residues: CASSMRDRITEAFF. For the CDR3, the DNA is TGTGCCAGCAGCATGCGGGACAGAATCACTGAAGCTTTCTTT.

The gene calls are TRBV5-8 and TRBJ1-2; D is possibly TRBD1 (5 bases). The CDR3 sequence is 15 residues long. V was trimmed by 0 bases and J by 4 bases, leaving 13 bases between them. The germline gives CDR1 SGHTS, CDR2 YDEGEE. The CDR3 sequence is CASSLGVRELYGYTF. The CDR3 DNA reads as TGTGCCAGCAGCTTGGGTGTCAGGGAACTCTATGGCTACACCTTC.

V gene TRBV5-1 combines with J gene TRBJ2-6; D not certain. The germline gives CDR1 SGHRS, CDR2 YFSETQ. The CDR3 spans 16 residues. V shed 2 bases and J shed 0 bases, with 9 bases lying between them. CDR3 residues: CASSLSRNSGANVLTF. DNA for the CDR3: TGCGCCAGCAGCTTATCCAGAAACTCTGGGGCCAACGTCCTGACTTTC.

This clone was seen a handful of times. V is TRBV23-1 and J is TRBJ2-7; 13 nucleotides line up with TRBD2. TRBV23-1 is placed among ORFs of uncertain function. The CDR3 contains 19 residues. V was clipped by 3 bases and J by 5 bases; unmatched bases: 16. The DNA of the CDR3 is TGCGCCAGCAGTCACCTATTGCGGCCCCGGACTAGCGGGAGCGACGAGCAGTACTTC. Amino acids: CASSHLLRPRTSGSDEQYF.

V gene TRBV29-1 combines with J gene TRBJ2-5, with 16 bases lining up with TRBD2. V gave up 4 bases and J gave up 3 bases; unmatched junction bases: 2. Germline CDR1 reads SQVTM; CDR2 reads ANQGSEA. The CDR3 extends over 15 amino acids. The CDR3 reads CSVGGTSGREETQYF. Here the CDR3 DNA reads TGCAGCGTTGGGGGGACTAGCGGGAGGGAAGAGACCCAGTACTTC.

The V and J genes are TRBV25-1 and TRBJ2-5; TRBD1 matches at 8 bases. CDR1 and CDR2 (germline): MGHDK, SYGVNS. Trimming took 5 bases from V and 5 from J; bases not matched to a gene: 10. CDR3 length: 15 residues. DNA of the CDR3: TGTGCCAGCAGTCCCCAGGGGGCTGTGCGGGAGACCCAGTACTTC. Amino acid sequence: CASSPQGAVRETQYF.

This clone was detected only once. CDR3 region: CASSLKPSGILDEQFF. The CDR3 region has the DNA TGTGCCAGCAGCTTAAAACCTAGCGGGATACTTGATGAGCAGTTCTTC. The chain recombines TRBV7-8 with TRBJ2-1; 9 bases line up with TRBD2. The CDR3 spans 16 residues. Germline assignment: CDR1 SGHVS and CDR2 FQNEAQ. Unmatched junction bases numbered 10, after V lost 2 bases and J lost 8 bases.

The chain has TRBV28 and TRBJ1-3; unclear D gene. The germline V gene encodes CDR1 MDHEN and CDR2 SYDVKM. Trimming shortened V by 5 bases and J by 4 bases, and 9 bases separated the two germline ends. The CDR3 extends over 13 amino acids. The CDR3 spells CASSPSLGNTIYF. The DNA for the CDR3 is TGTGCCAGCAGTCCCTCCCTAGGAAACACCATATATTTT.

The chain employs TRBV10-3 and TRBJ2-3; TRBD2 agrees at 9 bases. The CDR3 has 17 residues. J lost 0 bases, V lost 1 base, and 5 bases had no gene match. Germline V gene data show CDR1 as ENHRY and CDR2 as SYGVKD. The DNA of the CDR3 is TGTGCCATCAGTGAGTTTCCTAGCGGGGATAGCACAGATACGCAGTATTTT. Its translation: CAISEFPSGDSTDTQYF.

Remarks on this clone: This same CDR3 is encoded by further DNA sequences in the sample. V is TRBV30 and J is TRBJ1-2; TRBD1 aligns across 8 bases. Germline V CDR1 and CDR2: GTSNPN, SVGIG (reference sequence). J was trimmed by 6 bases and V by 8 bases; bases with no gene match: 8. The CDR3 sequence is 12 residues long. This CDR3 is CARFQGANGYTF. In DNA form, the CDR3 reads TGTGCCCGCTTCCAGGGGGCCAATGGCTACACCTTC.

The V and J genes are TRBV30 and TRBJ1-1; TRBD1 agrees at 7 bases. J lost 8 bases, V lost 5 bases, and 8 bases had no gene match. CDR1 and CDR2 (germline): GTSNPN, SVGIG (reference sequence). This CDR3 region has 12 residues. Here the CDR3 DNA reads TGTGCCTGGGATGGGGGGACAGACGAAGCTTTCTTT. Translating gives CAWDGGTDEAFF. Variable domain in full (rest from reference TRBV30 and TRBJ1-1): SQTIHQWPATLVQPVGSPLSLECTVEGTSNPNLYWYRQAAGRGLQLLFYSVGIGQISSEVPQNLSASRPQDRQFILSSKKLLLSDSGFYLCAWDGGTDEAFFGQGTRLTVV.